These 16 T cell receptor beta chains share one sample of origin, sequenced in a study of T cells in Graves' hyperthyroidism and ophthalmopathy. RNA transcripts served as the template for amplifying TCR beta CDR3 regions. RT-PCR in the first round (using the HTBI primer set) targeted the TCR CDR3. TCRdb recomputed calls from the multiplex PCR reads with MiXCR, one row per CDR3 protein. Of over 150,000 distinct CDR3 sequences listed, approximately 15% are singletons. Sequencing used blood. The receptors derive from a woman aged 50 to 65 with Graves' hyperthyroidism.

This clonotype was seen at least ten times. The chain recombines TRBV10-3 with TRBJ1-2, with D perhaps matching TRBD1 (5 bases). Trimming pared 3 bases from V and 5 bases from J, leaving 13 bases between. Germline V CDR1 and CDR2: ENHRY, SYGVKD. The CDR3 contains 14 residues. The CDR3 nucleotides are TGTGCCATCAGTGACCCCGGGAGGGGTTATGGCTACACCTTC. It specifies CAISDPGRGYGYTF.

This clonotype appeared a few times. V and J are TRBV6-5 and TRBJ1-1, with D perhaps matching TRBD1 (5 bases). V was trimmed by 4 bases and J by 5 bases, leaving 11 bases between them. The CDR3 runs to 13 residues. Per the germline V gene, CDR1 is MNHEY and CDR2 is SVGAGI. The CDR3 DNA reads as TGTGCCAGCAGTTTCGGGGGATGGACTGAAGCTTTCTTT. This codes for CASSFGGWTEAFF.

This clonotype was recorded many times. The chain joins TRBV3-1 to TRBJ1-1; D may be TRBD1 (6 bases). Trimming took 1 base from V and 2 from J, leaving 14 bases between them. The CDR3 sequence is 16 residues long. CDR1 and CDR2 from the germline V gene are LGHDT and YNNKEL (reference sequence). The CDR3 is CASSQAFHRANTEAFF. The CDR3 DNA follows: TGTGCCAGCAGCCAAGCCTTCCACAGGGCTAACACTGAAGCTTTCTTT. Looking up the rest from reference TRBV3-1 and TRBJ1-1 gives the full variable domain: DTAVSQTPKYLVTQMGNDKSIKCEQNLGHDTMYWYKQDSKKFLKIMFSYNNKELIINETVPNRFSPKSPDKAHLNLHINSLELGDSAVYFCASSQAFHRANTEAFFGQGTRLTVV.

Turning to this clonotype: A much more abundant neighbour one base away suggests this may be a read error. The rearrangement uses TRBV7-2 and TRBJ2-7; the D gene is possibly TRBD1 (5 bases). The CDR3 is 14 residues long. Per the germline V gene, CDR1 is SGHTA and CDR2 is FQGNSA. CDR3 loop: CASSFGRVTYKQYF. CDR3 nucleotides: TGTGCCAGCAGCTTCGGCAGGGTAACCTACAAGCAGTACTTC. The complete variable domain, with remaining parts taken from reference TRBV7-2 and TRBJ2-7, reads GAGVSQSPSNKVTEKGKDVELRCDPISGHTALYWYRQSLGQGLEFLIYFQGNSAPDKSGLPSDRFSAERTGGSVSTLTIQRTQQEDSAVYLCASSFGRVTYKQYFGPGTRLTVT.

This clonotype came up many times. The junction departs from germline at one end; a sequencing error may be responsible. The V and J genes are TRBV5-1 and TRBJ2-5; D not resolved. CDR1 SGHRS and CDR2 YFSETQ come from the germline V gene. The CDR3 length is 14 residues. The CDR3 here is CASSLIVGGETQYF. The CDR3, as DNA: TGCGCCAGTAGCTTGATAGTAGGTGGAGAGACCCAGTACTTC.

This clonotype was seen many times. This sequence joins TRBV2 and TRBJ2-2, with 7 bases that match TRBD1. Per germline, CDR1 SNHLY and CDR2 FYNNEI. With 6 bases clipped from V and 1 base from J, the junction kept 8 bases outside the gene matches. The CDR3 runs to 16 residues. The CDR3 reads CASSRGTAVNTGELFF. As DNA, the CDR3 is TGTGCCAGCAGCCGTGGGACAGCGGTGAACACCGGGGAGCTGTTTTTT.

This clonotype was detected many times. The chain uses TRBV18 and TRBJ2-3; D is perhaps TRBD2 (5 bases). The germline V and J ends were trimmed by 5 bases and 1 base, with 10 bases remaining between them. The CDR3 is 14 residues long. Germline CDR1 KGHSH, CDR2 LQKENI. The CDR3: CASSAHGGTDTQYF. The CDR3 nucleotides read TGTGCCAGCTCAGCACACGGGGGCACAGATACGCAGTATTTT.

In this sample, this clonotype turned up a few times. Given a much more abundant clone one base away, this may be a read error. The chain combines TRBV2 with TRBJ1-5; perhaps TRBD1 as D (5 bases). Trimming removed 6 bases at V and 6 bases at J, with 15 bases between. The CDR3 has 14 amino acids. The germline V gene encodes CDR1 SNHLY and CDR2 FYNNEI. For the CDR3, the DNA is TGTGCCAGCAGCGCTGAACAGGATTCTCAGCCCCAGCATTTT. Its translation: CASSAEQDSQPQHF.

Many counts were recorded for this clonotype. The V and J genes are TRBV19 and TRBJ1-2; D remains ambiguous. Germline loops: CDR1 LNHDA, CDR2 SQIVND (reference sequence). This CDR3 contains 14 residues. V was clipped by 7 bases and J by 6 bases, with 18 bases between them. The CDR3 DNA follows: TGTGCCAGTACAGAGGGAATTGTAGGTAATGGCTACACCTTC. This gives the protein CASTEGIVGNGYTF.

The table lists this clonotype with many counts. The chain has TRBV6-2 or TRBV6-3 and TRBJ2-3; 8 bases match TRBD1. The trim removed 6 bases at V and 3 bases at J, leaving 8 bases unmatched. The germline V gene has CDR1 MNHEY and CDR2 SVGEGT. CDR3 size: 15 residues. Here the CDR3 reads CASRPTGVRTDTQYF. The CDR3 DNA follows: TGTGCCAGCAGGCCGACAGGGGTAAGGACAGATACGCAGTATTTT.

This clonotype was seen only a few times. This chain connects TRBV4-3 to TRBJ2-3; 12 nucleotides align to TRBD2. Losses at the gene ends were 2 bases for V and 2 bases for J; bases not matched to a gene: 8. The CDR3 runs 18 residues. Per the germline V gene, CDR1 is LGHNA and CDR2 is YSLEER. The chain's CDR3 is CASSQYETSGGLTDTQYF. CDR3 DNA sequence: TGCGCCAGCAGCCAATATGAGACTAGCGGGGGTCTCACAGATACGCAGTATTTT.

A single count supports this clonotype. One end of the junction varies from germline; a read error may be responsible. The chain recombines TRBV11-2 with TRBJ2-7; TRBD1 agrees at 8 bases. The germline V gene has CDR1 SGHAT and CDR2 FQNNGV. The CDR3 length is 16 residues. CDR3 region: CASSQGRTGMGYEQYF. The CDR3 DNA reads as TGCGCCAGCAGCCAGGGTCGGACAGGGATGGGATACGAGCAGTACTTC.

This clonotype was observed at least ten times. The chain links TRBV10-3 to TRBJ1-2; D possibly corresponds to TRBD1 (5 bases). This CDR3 spans 14 amino acids. V was cut by 8 bases and J by 5 bases, with 18 bases left in between. CDR1 ENHRY and CDR2 SYGVKD come from the germline V gene. The CDR3 DNA reads TGTGCCATCTCAGAGCGGGACGGCGCTTATGGCTACACCTTC. Encoded protein: CAISERDGAYGYTF.

This clonotype was recorded many times. The chain links TRBV6-1 to TRBJ1-5, with D possibly matching TRBD1 (5 bases). CDR3 length: 14 amino acids. Trimming pared 3 bases from V and 10 bases from J, leaving 16 bases between. CDR1 is MNHNS and CDR2 is SASEGT in the germline V gene. The CDR3 is CASSDRGPESPQHF. The CDR3 DNA reads TGTGCCAGCAGTGACCGGGGACCCGAATCACCCCAGCATTTT.

This chain connects TRBV7-9 to TRBJ2-5; D ambiguous. The V and J ends lost 1 base and 5 bases respectively, with 8 bases between them. The CDR3 extends over 13 amino acids. Germline-derived CDR1 and CDR2 are SEHNR and FQNEAQ (reference sequence). The CDR3 loop is CASSLGRVETQYF. CDR3 coding DNA: TGTGCCAGCAGCTTAGGAAGGGTCGAGACCCAGTACTTC.

In its sample, this clonotype was seen many times. The chain recombines TRBV5-6 with TRBJ2-7; maybe TRBD2 (5 bases). CDR1 is SGHDT, CDR2 YYEEEE, per germline. Trimming pared 2 bases from V and 3 bases from J, leaving 12 bases between. The CDR3 loop spans 14 amino acids. The CDR3 bases are TGTGCCAGCAGCTTCGGGGTTACGATCTACGAGCAGTACTTC. This encodes CASSFGVTIYEQYF.